What follows is one T cell receptor (beta chain) and its context. This clone was observed a single time. The antigen it binds to is not known. The input lacks base qualities; no much larger clone sits a single base away. Patients with autoimmune disease history or receiving systemic immunosuppression were excluded from the trial. Peripheral blood for TCR sequencing was collected from all dose cohorts at baseline, on cycle 4 day 1, and on cycle 7 day 1. Samples came from an open-label, multicenter, first-in-human phase I dose-escalation trial of ivuxolimab. The trial enrolled adults with locally advanced or metastatic head and neck squamous cell, hepatocellular, melanoma or renal cell carcinoma. CD4+ and CD8+ T cells were sorted separately from peripheral blood before TCR sequencing. This entry belongs to a study of OX40 agonist ivuxolimab in advanced cancers. Notes on the research overall: Ivuxolimab was a fully human IgG2 agonistic monoclonal antibody targeting the costimulatory receptor OX40 (CD134). Prior anti-PD-1, anti-PD-L1 or anti-CTLA-4 therapy was permitted, and 40% to 50% of dose-escalation patients had received checkpoint inhibitors. Of the approximately 50 dose-escalation patients, hepatocellular carcinoma was present in about 19, melanoma in about 15, renal cell carcinoma in 9 and head and neck cancer in 9. In the dose-escalation cohort, 82.7% of patients were male, and the mean age was around 60 years, with a range of about 23 to 85. The purpose of peripheral TCRbeta sequencing was to test whether ivuxolimab changed TCR sequence diversity and led to clonal T-cell expansion. The paper covers the monotherapy dose-escalation part of the phase I ivuxolimab trial, which included N ≈ 52 patients. Intravenous ivuxolimab was administered to patients every 2 weeks at six dose levels: 0.01, 0.1, 0.3, 1.5, 3 and 10 mg/kg. Three dose-escalation patients achieved partial responses, one with hepatocellular carcinoma and two with cutaneous melanoma. General conclusions and limits of the study: The antigen specificity of the clonally expanded peripheral T cells was not determined. In the 0.1-3.0 mg/kg groups, partial responders were among the patients with the lowest normalized peripheral clonal expansion, particularly in CD8+ T cells. After ivuxolimab, more expanded clones were found on average in CD8+ T cells than in CD4+ T cells. Low levels of normalized T-cell clonal expansion were also seen in some patients who did not respond. At doses from 0.1 to 3.0 mg/kg, clonal expansion was seen in both CD4+ and CD8+ blood T cells between baseline and week 6.

For sequencing of the TCRbeta CDR3 region, genomic DNA was extracted from the sorted cells. The immunoSEQ Assay was used for sequencing of TCRbeta CDR3 regions. As stored in TCRdb, this immuneACCESS dataset retains in-frame rearrangements with V and J assigned. A fraction of the clones does not appear; measured against another copy, unresolved V genes explain less than half of the discrepancy, and the remainder lacks a known reason. This sample gives approximately 70,000 clones in total; about three quarters of them show up just once. The top ten hold 1.6% of the sample. CDR1 and CDR2 are read off the germline V gene as SGHRS and YFSETQ. Its CDR3 holds 15 amino acids, cysteine through phenylalanine. Of the read, only the CDR3 DNA is kept; its 45 bases are in frame from base 1. The trim is 0 bases for V and 6 bases for J, with a gap of 15 bases between the germline ends.

The V and J genes are TRBV5-1 and TRBJ1-1, with the D gene not clear enough to name. The sequence was obtained from an adult with an advanced solid tumor such as melanoma, head and neck, liver or kidney cancer. This material consisted of CD4+ or CD8+ T cells sorted from blood, taken in a trial of the OX40 agonist ivuxolimab. DNA sequence: TGCGCCAGCAGCTTGGAAGCCCTGGGCAACCCTGAAGCTTTCTTT. It codes for CASSLEALGNPEAFF.